Listed below are T cell receptor beta chains from one sample, sequenced in a study of cytomegalovirus exposure and HLA in healthy donors. Sequencing was performed with immunoSEQ multiplex PCR; in TCRdb, only in-frame clones are kept and a portion is missing. This table holds 95,000 to 150,000 clones, roughly 80% found once. The material sequenced was PBMCs. These receptors all stem from a man younger than 40 in good health and CMV-seronegative. Each CDR3 is given with its conserved first and last residue. Each record gives: V gene, clone size, J gene, D gene, CDR3 DNA, CDR3 protein. D genes are given only for firm matches. Size is omitted from some rows. Given values are once, few, many or a class for expanded clones.

TRBV5-1	NA	TRBJ2-5	TRBD2	TGCGCCAGCAGCCCCCAGGGAGGGATCCAAGAGACCCAGTACTTC	CASSPQGGIQETQYF
TRBV10-3	NA	TRBJ1-5	TRBD1	TGTGCCATCAGTGGGGACAGACCCGGAGAATGGACCCAGCATTTT	CAISGDRPGEWTQHF
TRBV6-5	few	TRBJ1-4	TRBD1	TGTGCCAGCAGCCCCGGGACAGGGGTCGGGGAAAAACTGTTTTTT	CASSPGTGVGEKLFF
TRBV5-6	NA	TRBJ1-4	NA	TGTGCCAGCAGCTTACGGACTCGCCCTAATGAAAAACTGTTTTTT	CASSLRTRPNEKLFF
TRBV6-1	NA	TRBJ1-1	NA	TGTGCCAGCAGTGAATTCGACAGGAACACTGAAGCTTTCTTT	CASSEFDRNTEAFF
TRBV28	NA	TRBJ2-6	NA	TGTGCCAGCAGTTCAGGGGCTGGGTCTGGGGCCAACGTCCTGACTTTC	CASSSGAGSGANVLTF
TRBV5-1	once	TRBJ2-2	TRBD1	TGCGCCAGCGACAGGGGGGGCGGCGTCACCGGGGAGCTGTTTTTT	CASDRGGGVTGELFF
TRBV18	NA	TRBJ1-2	NA	TGTGCCAGCTCGCCGACAGCCCTCTATGGCTACACCTTC	CASSPTALYGYTF
TRBV5-1	NA	TRBJ2-7	TRBD1	TGCGCCAGCAGCCCGGGACAGGCACCCTACGAGCAGTACTTC	CASSPGQAPYEQYF
TRBV7-2	NA	TRBJ1-6	NA	TGTGCCAGCAGCTTACCCAGACAGGTCTCACCCCTCCACTTT	CASSLPRQVSPLHF
TRBV5-8	NA	TRBJ2-2	TRBD2	TGTGCCAGCCGAGGGCTAGCGGGGGTTAACACCGGGGAGCTGTTTTTT	CASRGLAGVNTGELFF
TRBV6-5	once	TRBJ1-1	TRBD1	TGTGCCAGCAGTTACTCCCCGGCAGGGGGCTATGGTGAAGCTTTCTTT	CASSYSPAGGYGEAFF
TRBV19	NA	TRBJ1-2	TRBD1	TGTGCCAGTACTCCTGTCCCGGGACAGGGGGCAGAGGGCTACACCTTC	CASTPVPGQGAEGYTF
TRBV5-1	NA	TRBJ2-3	NA	TGCGCCAGCAGCCCGAGGCAGACCGAAGATACGCAGTATTTT	CASSPRQTEDTQYF
TRBV2	once	TRBJ1-5	TRBD1	TGTGCCAGCGGGACGGACAGGGGCAATCAGCCCCAGCATTTT	CASGTDRGNQPQHF
TRBV19	NA	TRBJ2-3	NA	TGTGCCTCCCACCGCGGTAGTGGTCCAGATACGCAGTATTTT	CASHRGSGPDTQYF
TRBV5-6	few	TRBJ2-7	TRBD1	TGTGCCAGCAGCTCACCGGGACAGGGAATTTACGAGCAGTACTTC	CASSSPGQGIYEQYF
TRBV10-3	NA	TRBJ2-6	NA	TGTGCCATCAGTTACGAAAGTGGGGCCAACGGCCTGACTTTC	CAISYESGANGLTF
TRBV29-1	NA	TRBJ2-3	TRBD2	TGCAGCGTCTCGGGGGGAGCGGGGGGGGTGGCAGATACGCAGTATTTT	CSVSGGAGGVADTQYF
TRBV5-5	NA	TRBJ1-2	TRBD1	TGTGCCAGCAGCCTCCCGGGACAGGGGCCATTTTCCAACTATGGCTACACCTTC	CASSLPGQGPFSNYGYTF
TRBV30	NA	TRBJ2-6	NA	TGTGCCTGGAGTGTACCGAGGACCTCTGGGGCCAACGGCCTGACTTTC	CAWSVPRTSGANGLTF